This TCR beta chain is from a study of OX40 agonist ivuxolimab in advanced cancers. In the study overall: Ivuxolimab, which targeted the costimulatory receptor OX40 (CD134), was an agonistic, fully human IgG2 monoclonal antibody. Intravenous ivuxolimab was administered to patients every 2 weeks at six dose levels: 0.01, 0.1, 0.3, 1.5, 3 and 10 mg/kg. Partial responses occurred in three dose-escalation patients, of whom one had hepatocellular carcinoma and two had cutaneous melanoma. The paper reports the monotherapy dose-escalation portion (N of about 47 patients) of the phase I ivuxolimab trial. Patients were allowed to have had prior anti-PD-1, anti-PD-L1 or anti-CTLA-4 therapy, and 40% of the dose-escalation patients had previously received checkpoint inhibitors. Peripheral TCRbeta sequencing aimed to test whether ivuxolimab altered TCR sequence diversity and caused clonal T-cell expansion. A male proportion of under 85% and a mean age of approximately 61 years, ranging from roughly 23 to 90, were recorded for the dose-escalation cohort. Of the 50 to 55 patients in dose escalation, about 20 had hepatocellular carcinoma, some 15 had melanoma, 9 had renal cell carcinoma and 9 had head and neck cancer.

Genomic DNA was extracted from sorted cells for sequencing of the TCRbeta CDR3 region. TCRbeta CDR3 regions were sequenced using the immunoSEQ Assay. TCRdb limited this immuneACCESS table to in-frame rearrangements with V and J called. A share of clones is missing; checked studies link under half to unresolved V genes, and the rest is unexplained. Counted in this sample were tens of thousands of clones; 84% of them appeared once. The ten largest account for roughly 0.85% of the sample. V is cut by 9 bases and J by 7 bases, and the space between the germline ends is 19 bases. CDR1 and CDR2 are read off the germline V gene as SGDLS and YYNGEE. From the cysteine through the phenylalanine, the CDR3 covers 13 amino acids. Left in the record is the CDR3 DNA by itself, 39 bases read in frame from the first base. Overall study results and their limits: Partial responders in the 0.1-3.0 mg/kg groups had among the lowest normalized peripheral clonal expansion, especially among CD8+ T cells. After ivuxolimab, more expanded clones were found on average in CD8+ T cells than in CD4+ T cells. Which antigens the clonally expanded peripheral T cells were specific for was not determined. At doses from 0.1 to 3.0 mg/kg, clonal expansion was seen in both CD4+ and CD8+ blood T cells between baseline and week 6. Low levels of normalized T-cell clonal expansion were also seen in some patients who did not respond.

Comments on this clone: Its antigen target is currently unknown. No per-base quality is available; no much larger clone lies one base away.

The trial excluded patients who had a history of autoimmune disease or who were on systemic immunosuppression. Peripheral blood for TCR sequencing was collected from all dose cohorts at baseline, on cycle 4 day 1, and on cycle 7 day 1. The samples were taken from a phase I, first-in-human, multicenter, open-label dose-escalation trial of ivuxolimab. Adults with locally advanced or metastatic head and neck squamous cell, hepatocellular, melanoma or renal cell carcinoma were enrolled in the trial. CD4+ and CD8+ T cells were sorted separately from peripheral blood before TCR sequencing. The material was CD4+ or CD8+ T cells sorted from blood, obtained in a trial of the OX40 agonist ivuxolimab. The source is an adult with an advanced solid tumor such as melanoma, head and neck, liver or kidney cancer. The chain is made from TRBV9 and TRBJ1-1; the D segment cannot be called with confidence. This receptor carries the CDR3 CATSPASDREAFF. Read as DNA, the sequence is TGTGCCACCTCCCCGGCGTCCGATCGTGAAGCTTTCTTT.